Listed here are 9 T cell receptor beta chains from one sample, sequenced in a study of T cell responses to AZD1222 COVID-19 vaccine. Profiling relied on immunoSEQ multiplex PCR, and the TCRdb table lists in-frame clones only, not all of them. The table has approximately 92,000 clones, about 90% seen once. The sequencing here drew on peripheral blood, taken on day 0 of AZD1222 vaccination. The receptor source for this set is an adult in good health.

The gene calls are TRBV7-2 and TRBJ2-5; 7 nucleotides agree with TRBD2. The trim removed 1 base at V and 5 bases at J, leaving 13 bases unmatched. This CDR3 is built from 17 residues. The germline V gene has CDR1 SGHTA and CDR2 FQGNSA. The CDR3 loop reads CASSLGPPGGRLETQYF. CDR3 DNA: TGTGCCAGCAGCTTAGGCCCTCCGGGGGGACGCTTGGAGACCCAGTACTTC.

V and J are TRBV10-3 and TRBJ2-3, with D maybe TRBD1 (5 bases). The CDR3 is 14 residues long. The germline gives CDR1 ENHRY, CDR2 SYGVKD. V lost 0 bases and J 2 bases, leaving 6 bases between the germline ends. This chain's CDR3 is CAISESTVTDTQYF. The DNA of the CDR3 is TGTGCCATCAGTGAGTCGACAGTCACAGATACGCAGTATTTT.

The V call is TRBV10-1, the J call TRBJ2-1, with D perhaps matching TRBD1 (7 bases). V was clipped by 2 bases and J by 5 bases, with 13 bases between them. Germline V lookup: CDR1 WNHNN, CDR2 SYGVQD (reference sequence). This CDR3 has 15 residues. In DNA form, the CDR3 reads TGCGCCAGCAGTGAGAGTTCAGGGGGGAACAATGAGCAGTTCTTC. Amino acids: CASSESSGGNNEQFF.

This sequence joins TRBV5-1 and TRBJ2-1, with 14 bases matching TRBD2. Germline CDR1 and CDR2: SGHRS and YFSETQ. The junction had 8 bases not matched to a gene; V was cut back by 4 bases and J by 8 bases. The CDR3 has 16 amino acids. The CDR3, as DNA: TGCGCCAGCAGCCGACTAGCGGGAGGGGCCAGGGATGAGCAGTTCTTC. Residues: CASSRLAGGARDEQFF. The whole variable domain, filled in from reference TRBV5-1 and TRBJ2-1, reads KAGVTQTPRYLIKTRGQQVTLSCSPISGHRSVSWYQQTPGQGLQFLFEYFSETQRNKGNFPGRFSGRQFSNSRSEMNVSTLELGDSALYLCASSRLAGGARDEQFFGPGTRLTVL.

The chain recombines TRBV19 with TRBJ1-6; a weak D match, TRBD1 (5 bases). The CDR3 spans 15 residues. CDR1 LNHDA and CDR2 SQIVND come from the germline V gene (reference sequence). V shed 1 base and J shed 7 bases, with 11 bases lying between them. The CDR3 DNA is TGTGCCAGTAGTATAGTCAGGGACGTAAATTCACCCCTCCACTTT. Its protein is CASSIVRDVNSPLHF.

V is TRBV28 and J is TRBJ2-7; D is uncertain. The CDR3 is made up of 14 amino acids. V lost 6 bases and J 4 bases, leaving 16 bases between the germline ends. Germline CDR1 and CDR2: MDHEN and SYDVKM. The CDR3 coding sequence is TGTGCCAGCAGGGGTGGCGGAGTTCCTTACGAGCAGTACTTC. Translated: CASRGGGVPYEQYF.

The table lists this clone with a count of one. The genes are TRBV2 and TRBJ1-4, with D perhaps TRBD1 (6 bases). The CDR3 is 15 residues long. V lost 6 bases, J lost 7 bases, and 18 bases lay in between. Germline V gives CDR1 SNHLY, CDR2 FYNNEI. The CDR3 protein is CASSARQAGSEKLFF. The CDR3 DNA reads TGTGCCAGCAGCGCCCGACAGGCGGGTAGTGAAAAACTGTTTTTT.

The CDR3 reads CASSEGGWGSPLHF. The CDR3 region has the DNA TGCGCCAGCAGTGAGGGAGGCTGGGGTTCACCCCTCCACTTT. This rearrangement joins TRBV10-1 to TRBJ1-6; D is uncertain. Germline V gene data show CDR1 as WNHNN and CDR2 as SYGVQD (reference sequence). V was trimmed by 2 bases and J by 9 bases, leaving 11 bases between them. The CDR3 is 14 residues long.

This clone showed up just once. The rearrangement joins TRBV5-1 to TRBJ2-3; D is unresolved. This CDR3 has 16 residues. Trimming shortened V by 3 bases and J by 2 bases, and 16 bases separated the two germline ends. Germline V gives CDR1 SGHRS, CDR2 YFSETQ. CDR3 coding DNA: TGCGCCAGCAGCTCATGGAGTGGCGGCCCCACAGATACGCAGTATTTT. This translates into CASSSWSGGPTDTQYF.